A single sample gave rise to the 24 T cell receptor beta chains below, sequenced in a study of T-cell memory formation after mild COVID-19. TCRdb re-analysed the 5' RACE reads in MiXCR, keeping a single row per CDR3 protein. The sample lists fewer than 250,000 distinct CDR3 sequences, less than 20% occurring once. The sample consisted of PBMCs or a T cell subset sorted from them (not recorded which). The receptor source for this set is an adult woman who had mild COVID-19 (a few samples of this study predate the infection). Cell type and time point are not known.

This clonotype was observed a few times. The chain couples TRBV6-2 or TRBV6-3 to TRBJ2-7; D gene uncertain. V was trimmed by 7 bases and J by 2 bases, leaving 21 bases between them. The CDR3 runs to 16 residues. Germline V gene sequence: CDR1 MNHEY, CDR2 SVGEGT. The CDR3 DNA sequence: TGTGCCAGCACCAACACCGGGTGGCGGAGACCCTACGAGCAGTACTTC. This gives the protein CASTNTGWRRPYEQYF.

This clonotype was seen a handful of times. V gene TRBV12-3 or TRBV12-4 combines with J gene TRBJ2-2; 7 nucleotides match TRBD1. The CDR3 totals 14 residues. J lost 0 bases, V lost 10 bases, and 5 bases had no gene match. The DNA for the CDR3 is TGTGCCACTAGGGGACAGACGAACACCGGGGAGCTGTTTTTT. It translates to CATRGQTNTGELFF.

CDR3 coding DNA: TGCGCCAGCAGCTTGGGAGTGGGGAACACCGGGGAGCTGTTTTTT. This gives the protein CASSLGVGNTGELFF. This sequence joins TRBV5-1 and TRBJ2-2, with D unresolved. V was shortened by 0 bases and J by 1 base, with 7 bases between the two germline ends. Per the germline V gene, CDR1 is SGHRS and CDR2 is YFSETQ. This CDR3 has 15 residues.

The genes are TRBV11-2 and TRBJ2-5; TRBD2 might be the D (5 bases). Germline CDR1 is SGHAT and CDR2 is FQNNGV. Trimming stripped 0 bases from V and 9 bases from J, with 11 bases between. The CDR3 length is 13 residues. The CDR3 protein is CASSLDEWRSQYF. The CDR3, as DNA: TGTGCCAGCAGCTTAGACGAGTGGAGGTCCCAGTACTTC.

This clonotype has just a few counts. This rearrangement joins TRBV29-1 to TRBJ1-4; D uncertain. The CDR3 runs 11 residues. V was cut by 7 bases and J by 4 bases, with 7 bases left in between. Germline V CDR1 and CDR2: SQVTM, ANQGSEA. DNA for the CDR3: TGCAGCGCTAAGATTAATGAAAAACTGTTTTTT. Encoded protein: CSAKINEKLFF.

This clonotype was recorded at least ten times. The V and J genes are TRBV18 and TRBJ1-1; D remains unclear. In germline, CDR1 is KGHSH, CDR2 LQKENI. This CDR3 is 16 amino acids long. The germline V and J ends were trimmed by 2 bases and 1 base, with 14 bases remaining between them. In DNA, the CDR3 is TGTGCCAGCTCACCATTCGAAACTGCGGCGAACACTGAAGCTTTCTTT. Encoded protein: CASSPFETAANTEAFF.

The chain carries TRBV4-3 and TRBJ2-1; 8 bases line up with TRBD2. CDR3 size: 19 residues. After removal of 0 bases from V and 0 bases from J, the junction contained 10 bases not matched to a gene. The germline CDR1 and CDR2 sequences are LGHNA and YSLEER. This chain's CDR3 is CASSQDNGRADGSYNEQFF. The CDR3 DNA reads TGCGCCAGCAGCCAAGATAACGGGAGGGCCGACGGCTCCTACAATGAGCAGTTCTTC.

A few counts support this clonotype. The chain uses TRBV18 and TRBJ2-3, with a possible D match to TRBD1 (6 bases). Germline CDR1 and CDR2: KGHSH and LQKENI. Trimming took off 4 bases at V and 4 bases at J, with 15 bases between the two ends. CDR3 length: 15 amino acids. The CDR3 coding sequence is TGTGCCAGCTCACTTACAGGGCTCGGCGCAGATACGCAGTATTTT. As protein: CASSLTGLGADTQYF.

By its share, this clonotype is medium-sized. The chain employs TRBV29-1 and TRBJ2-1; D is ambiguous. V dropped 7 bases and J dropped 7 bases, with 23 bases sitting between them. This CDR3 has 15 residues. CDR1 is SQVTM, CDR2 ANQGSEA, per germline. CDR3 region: CSARPRVGWKNEQFF. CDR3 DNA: TGCAGCGCCCGACCGAGAGTAGGGTGGAAGAATGAGCAGTTCTTC.

CDR3 DNA sequence: TGCAGTGCTAGTAGACCTTACTCTGGAAACACCATATATTTT. Protein product: CSASRPYSGNTIYF. The genes are TRBV20-1 and TRBJ1-3; D is unclear. Germline CDR1 and CDR2: DFQATT and SNEGSKA (reference sequence). The CDR3 spans 14 residues. The germline V and J ends were trimmed by 3 bases and 0 bases, with 9 bases remaining between them.

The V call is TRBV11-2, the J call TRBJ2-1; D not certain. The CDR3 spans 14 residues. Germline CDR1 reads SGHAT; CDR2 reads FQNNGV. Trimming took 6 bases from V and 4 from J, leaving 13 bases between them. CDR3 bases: TGTGCCAGCAGGCCTATATCTGGGTACAATGAGCAGTTCTTC. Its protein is CASRPISGYNEQFF. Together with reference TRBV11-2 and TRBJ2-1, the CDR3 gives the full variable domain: EAGVAQSPRYKIIEKRQSVAFWCNPISGHATLYWYQQILGQGPKLLIQFQNNGVVDDSQLPKDRFSAERLKGVDSTLKIQPAKLEDSAVYLCASRPISGYNEQFFGPGTRLTVL.

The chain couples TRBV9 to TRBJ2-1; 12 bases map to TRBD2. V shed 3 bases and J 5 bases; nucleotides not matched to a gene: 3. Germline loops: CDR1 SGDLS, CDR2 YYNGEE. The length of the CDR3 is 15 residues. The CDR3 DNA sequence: TGTGCCAGCAGCGCTAGCGGGAGGGCCGACAATGAGCAGTTCTTC. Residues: CASSASGRADNEQFF.

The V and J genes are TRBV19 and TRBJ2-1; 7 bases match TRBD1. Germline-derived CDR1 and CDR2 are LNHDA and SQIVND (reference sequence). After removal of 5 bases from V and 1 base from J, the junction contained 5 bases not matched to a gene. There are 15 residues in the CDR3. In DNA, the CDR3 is TGTGCCAGTAGTTACAGGGGCGCATCCTACAATGAGCAGTTCTTC. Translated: CASSYRGASYNEQFF.

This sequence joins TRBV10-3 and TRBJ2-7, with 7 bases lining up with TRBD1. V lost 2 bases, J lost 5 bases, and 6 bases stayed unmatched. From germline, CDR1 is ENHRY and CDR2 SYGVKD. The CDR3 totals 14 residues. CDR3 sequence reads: CAISEPYRGHEQYF. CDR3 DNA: TGTGCCATCAGTGAGCCCTACAGGGGCCACGAGCAGTACTTC.

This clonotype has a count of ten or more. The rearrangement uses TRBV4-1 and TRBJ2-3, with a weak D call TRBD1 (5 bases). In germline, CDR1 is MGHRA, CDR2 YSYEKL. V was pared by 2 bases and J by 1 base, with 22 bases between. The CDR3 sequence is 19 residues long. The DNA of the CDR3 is TGCGCCAGCAGCCAATCTTGGGCCCCAGGGTGGGAAGGCACAGATACGCAGTATTTT. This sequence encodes CASSQSWAPGWEGTDTQYF.

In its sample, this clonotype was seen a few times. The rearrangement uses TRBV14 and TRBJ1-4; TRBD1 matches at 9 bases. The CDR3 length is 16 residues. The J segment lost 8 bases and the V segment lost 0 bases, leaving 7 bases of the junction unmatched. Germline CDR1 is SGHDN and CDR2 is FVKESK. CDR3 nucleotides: TGTGCCAGCAGCCAAGATGTGGGACAGGGACTAGAAAAACTGTTTTTT. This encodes CASSQDVGQGLEKLFF.

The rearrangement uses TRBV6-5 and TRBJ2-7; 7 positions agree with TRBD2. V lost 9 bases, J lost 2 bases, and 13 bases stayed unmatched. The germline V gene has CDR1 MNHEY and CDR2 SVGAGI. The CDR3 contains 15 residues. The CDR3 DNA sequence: TGTGCCAGTCGGCGGGGGAAAGAGCCAGCCTACGAGCAGTACTTC. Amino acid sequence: CASRRGKEPAYEQYF.

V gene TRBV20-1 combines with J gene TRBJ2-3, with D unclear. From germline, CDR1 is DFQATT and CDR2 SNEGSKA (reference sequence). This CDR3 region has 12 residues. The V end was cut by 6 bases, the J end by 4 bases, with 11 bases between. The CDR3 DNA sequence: TGCAGTGCGAGACGGCGCGCAGATACGCAGTATTTT. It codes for CSARRRADTQYF.

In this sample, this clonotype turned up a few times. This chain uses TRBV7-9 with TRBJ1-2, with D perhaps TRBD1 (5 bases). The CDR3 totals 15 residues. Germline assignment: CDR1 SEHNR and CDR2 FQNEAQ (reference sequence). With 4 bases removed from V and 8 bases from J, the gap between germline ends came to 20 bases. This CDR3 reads CASSSAGTPGRGYTF. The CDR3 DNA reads TGTGCCAGCAGCTCCGCCGGGACCCCGGGACGGGGCTACACCTTC.

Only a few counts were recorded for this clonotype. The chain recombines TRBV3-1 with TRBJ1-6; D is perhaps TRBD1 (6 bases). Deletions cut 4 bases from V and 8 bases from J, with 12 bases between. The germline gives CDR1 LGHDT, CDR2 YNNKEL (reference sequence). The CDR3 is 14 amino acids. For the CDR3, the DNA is TGTGCCAGCAGCCCCCGGGACAAGGATTCACCCCTCCACTTT. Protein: CASSPRDKDSPLHF.

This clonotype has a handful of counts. The CDR3, as DNA: TGCAGTGCTAGAGATCGGCTGGGACAGGCCCCGGAAAAACTGTTTTTT. Encoded protein: CSARDRLGQAPEKLFF. The V and J genes are TRBV20-1 and TRBJ1-4; TRBD1 agrees at 8 bases. The CDR3 has 16 amino acids. Trimming cost V 0 bases and J 8 bases; bases outside gene matches: 11. In germline, CDR1 is DFQATT, CDR2 SNEGSKA (reference sequence).

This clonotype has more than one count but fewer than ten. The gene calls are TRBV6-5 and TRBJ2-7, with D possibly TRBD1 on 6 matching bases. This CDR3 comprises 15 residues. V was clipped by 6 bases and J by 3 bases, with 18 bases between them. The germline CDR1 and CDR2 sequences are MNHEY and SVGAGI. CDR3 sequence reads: CASRRYSGANYEQYF. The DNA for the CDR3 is TGTGCCAGCAGACGTTACTCAGGGGCCAACTACGAGCAGTACTTC.

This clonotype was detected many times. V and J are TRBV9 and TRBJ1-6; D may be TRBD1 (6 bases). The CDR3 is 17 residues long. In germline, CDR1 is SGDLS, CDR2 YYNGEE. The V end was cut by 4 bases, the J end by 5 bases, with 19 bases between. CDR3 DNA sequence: TGTGCCAGCAGCCCACGTTCGGGACAATGGAATAATTCACCCCTCCACTTT. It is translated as CASSPRSGQWNNSPLHF.

For the CDR3, the DNA is TGTGCCAGCAGTTTAGGAGTTAATAGCAATCAGCCCCAGCATTTT. This translates into CASSLGVNSNQPQHF. This rearrangement joins TRBV12-3 or TRBV12-4 to TRBJ1-5; no firm D call. The CDR3 extends over 15 amino acids. Trimming removed 1 base at V and 0 bases at J, with 7 bases between.